These 27 T cell receptor beta chains originate from one sample sequenced in a study of cytomegalovirus exposure and HLA in healthy donors. The PCR ran on 60 Vbeta and 13 Jbeta primers. Some clones are missing from TCRdb's copy, which holds only in-frame ones; the method was immunoSEQ multiplex PCR. Here the sample table reports 45,000 to 70,000 clones. Sequencing used PBMCs. Source of these receptors: a woman aged 25 to 39 in good health and CMV-seropositive.

The chain couples TRBV6-5 to TRBJ1-3; weak D call: TRBD1 (5 bases). V lost 0 bases and J lost 2, with 11 bases in between. Germline CDR1 is MNHEY and CDR2 is SVGAGI. The CDR3 is 16 amino acids. CDR3 bases: TGTGCCAGCAGTTACTCGTCGGGCAGGGCTGGAAACACCATATATTTT. This codes for CASSYSSGRAGNTIYF.

The chain recombines TRBV6-6 with TRBJ1-2; TRBD1 matches 8 bases. There are 14 residues in the CDR3. The junction had 1 base not matched to a gene; V was cut back by 2 bases and J by 2 bases. Germline-derived CDR1 and CDR2 are MNHNY and SVGAGI (reference sequence). The CDR3 DNA follows: TGTGCCAGCAGTTACAGGACAGGGAACTATGGCTACACCTTC. Translating it yields CASSYRTGNYGYTF.

The V call is TRBV11-2, the J call TRBJ2-7; possibly TRBD2 for D (7 bases). The CDR3 loop spans 15 amino acids. V was shortened by 0 bases and J by 3 bases, with 12 bases between the two germline ends. Germline-derived CDR1 and CDR2 are SGHAT and FQNNGV. CDR3 DNA sequence: TGTGCCAGCAGCTTAGACCGGGGGGCCCACTACGAGCAGTACTTC. This gives the protein CASSLDRGAHYEQYF.

This chain joins TRBV11-3 and TRBJ2-1; 9 bases are a match to TRBD2. CDR1 is SGHNT and CDR2 is YENEEA in the germline V gene. The CDR3 is 15 residues long. V shed 2 bases and J 7 bases; nucleotides not matched to a gene: 6. CDR3 nucleotide sequence: TGTGCCAGCAGCTTACGCGGGGGGGCGTGGAATGAGCAGTTCTTC. The encoded protein is CASSLRGGAWNEQFF.

The chain couples TRBV7-3 to TRBJ2-6; TRBD2 aligns across 7 bases. This CDR3 contains 15 residues. The trim removed 5 bases at V and 0 bases at J, leaving 1 base unmatched. The germline V gene has CDR1 SGHTA and CDR2 FQGTGA. CDR3 DNA sequence: TGTGCCAGCAGCCCTAGCGGCTCTGGGGCCAACGTCCTGACTTTC. Amino acid sequence: CASSPSGSGANVLTF.

Concerning this clone: A junction end diverges from the germline sequence, so it may reflect a read error. V and J are TRBV5-8 and TRBJ1-5; 7 bases map to TRBD1. This CDR3 is built from 13 residues. The germline gives CDR1 SGHTS, CDR2 YDEGEE. CDR3 residues: CASSLGDRRPQHF. The CDR3 nucleotides are TGTGCCAGCAGTTTGGGGGACAGACGTCCCCAGCATTTT.

The CDR3 sequence: CSVLGFTDRPSSYNEQFF. The CDR3 DNA sequence: TGCAGCGTTCTGGGCTTTACGGACAGGCCCAGCTCCTACAATGAGCAGTTCTTC. The chain carries TRBV29-1 and TRBJ2-1; 7 bases are shared with TRBD1. CDR1 is SQVTM, CDR2 ANQGSEA, per germline. The CDR3 has 18 amino acids. V lost 5 bases, J lost 0 bases, and 16 bases stayed unmatched.

This sequence joins TRBV29-1 and TRBJ2-5; the match to TRBD1 covers 10 bases. The length of the CDR3 is 15 residues. V was pared by 1 base and J by 1 base, with 3 bases of the junction left unmatched. Germline CDR1 is SQVTM and CDR2 is ANQGSEA. The CDR3 DNA reads as TGCAGCGTTGAAGTGGGGACAGGGGCCCAAGAGACCCAGTACTTC. It yields the protein CSVEVGTGAQETQYF.

This chain links TRBV29-1 with TRBJ1-1; 9 bases map to TRBD1. This CDR3 comprises 14 residues. The ends lost 5 bases at V and 2 bases at J; junction bases unmatched: 6. The germline V gene encodes CDR1 SQVTM and CDR2 ANQGSEA. The CDR3 DNA is TGCAGCGTTCATCGACAGGGGGGAAACACTGAAGCTTTCTTT. The encoded protein is CSVHRQGGNTEAFF.

The rearrangement joins TRBV5-1 to TRBJ2-5; 7 bases fit TRBD2. With 4 bases clipped from V and 1 base from J, the junction kept 4 bases outside the gene matches. Germline V lookup: CDR1 SGHRS, CDR2 YFSETQ. The CDR3 contains 14 residues. CDR3 bases: TGCGCCAGCAGCCCCGGGACTACCCAAGAGACCCAGTACTTC. Residues: CASSPGTTQETQYF.

The chain joins TRBV9 to TRBJ2-1, with 8 bases that match TRBD2. The CDR3 has 14 amino acids. Germline V gives CDR1 SGDLS, CDR2 YYNGEE. Trimming took 0 bases from V and 8 from J; bases not matched to a gene: 4. DNA of the CDR3: TGTGCCAGCAGCGTAGTGAGCGGGGGCGATGAGCAGTTCTTC. Amino acids: CASSVVSGGDEQFF.

The V gene is TRBV4-1, the J gene TRBJ2-7; 7 nucleotides line up with TRBD1. Losses at the gene ends were 2 bases for V and 3 bases for J; bases not matched to a gene: 7. CDR1 is MGHRA, CDR2 YSYEKL, per germline. The CDR3 runs to 15 residues. The CDR3 region is CASSQYAGGSYEQYF. CDR3 DNA: TGCGCCAGCAGCCAATACGCAGGGGGAAGCTACGAGCAGTACTTC.

J is TRBJ1-2 and V is TRBV5-6; D ambiguous. The V gene lost 5 bases and the J gene lost 3 bases, with 11 bases spanning the gap. The CDR3 runs to 13 residues. Germline loops: CDR1 SGHDT, CDR2 YYEEEE. CDR3 sequence reads: CASRIDGDYGYTF. In DNA, the CDR3 is TGTGCCAGCAGGATAGACGGGGACTATGGCTACACCTTC.

The chain uses TRBV6-1 and TRBJ1-1, with D uncertain. CDR1 and CDR2 from the germline V gene are MNHNS and SASEGT. The V end was cut by 2 bases, the J end by 7 bases, with 17 bases between. This CDR3 contains 15 residues. CDR3 sequence reads: CASSEPGEGAGEAFF. The CDR3 coding sequence is TGTGCCAGCAGTGAACCTGGAGAGGGAGCAGGTGAAGCTTTCTTT.

This chain uses TRBV7-9 with TRBJ2-3, with TRBD2 matching over 10 bases. The length of the CDR3 is 19 residues. Looked up from germline, CDR1 is SEHNR and CDR2 is FQNEAQ (reference sequence). Trimming at V came to 5 bases and at J to 10 bases, leaving 24 bases not matched to a gene. The CDR3 region has the DNA TGTGCCAGCAGCCCCACCCAGAGAGAGAGCGGGAGGGTCCCATATGCGCAGTATTTT. Protein: CASSPTQRESGRVPYAQYF.

CDR3 region: CASSVGHAGTDTQYF. DNA of the CDR3: TGTGCCAGCAGCGTAGGTCACGCGGGCACAGATACGCAGTATTTT. V usage is TRBV9 and J usage is TRBJ2-3, with unresolved D. This CDR3 region has 15 residues. Trimming left V 0 bases short and J 1 base short, with 9 bases between. Germline-derived CDR1 and CDR2 are SGDLS and YYNGEE. The variable domain in full, completed from reference TRBV9 and TRBJ2-3, reads DSGVTQTPKHLITATGQRVTLRCSPRSGDLSVYWYQQSLDQGLQFLIQYYNGEERAKGNILERFSAQQFPDLHSELNLSSLELGDSALYFCASSVGHAGTDTQYFGPGTRLTVL.

This rearrangement joins TRBV30 to TRBJ1-2; D not resolved. This CDR3 spans 13 amino acids. Between the trimmed V and J ends, which lost 0 bases and 3 bases, there was a span of 8 bases. In germline, CDR1 is GTSNPN, CDR2 SVGIG (reference sequence). CDR3 loop: CAWSVNRDYGYTF. The CDR3 nucleotides read TGTGCCTGGAGTGTAAATAGAGACTATGGCTACACCTTC.

J is TRBJ1-5 and V is TRBV19; a possible D gene is TRBD1 (5 bases). Germline loops: CDR1 LNHDA, CDR2 SQIVND (reference sequence). This CDR3 has 15 residues. Trimming took 3 bases from V and 4 from J, leaving 13 bases between them. The CDR3 nucleotides are TGTGCCAGTAGTATCGGGCCCAGGGATAATCAGCCCCAGCATTTT. Translating gives CASSIGPRDNQPQHF.

CDR3 protein: CASSYPGNQPQHF. CDR3 coding DNA: TGTGCCAGCAGCTACCCAGGCAATCAGCCCCAGCATTTT. V gene TRBV5-8 combines with J gene TRBJ1-5, with D uncertain. CDR1 is SGHTS and CDR2 is YDEGEE in the germline V gene. CDR3 length equals 13 residues. V was shortened by 3 bases and J by 2 bases, with 6 bases between the two germline ends.

V and J are TRBV10-2 and TRBJ2-5, with unresolved D. The CDR3 is made up of 14 amino acids. Germline lookup yields CDR1 WSHSY and CDR2 SAAADI. Trimming stripped 0 bases from V and 1 base from J, with 6 bases between. The CDR3 bases are TGCGCCAGCAGTGAGTCGGGCAGCCAAGAGACCCAGTACTTC. This encodes CASSESGSQETQYF.

The chain employs TRBV30 and TRBJ2-1, with TRBD2 matching 16 bases. Trimming removed 3 bases from V and 12 bases from J; junction bases left unmatched: 5. CDR1 and CDR2 from the germline V gene are GTSNPN and SVGIG (reference sequence). The CDR3 length is 14 residues. The chain's CDR3 is CAWRGLAGGLWQFF. The DNA for the CDR3 is TGTGCCTGGAGGGGACTAGCGGGGGGGCTATGGCAGTTCTTC. Supplemented by reference TRBV30 and TRBJ2-1, the full variable domain reads SQTIHQWPATLVQPVGSPLSLECTVEGTSNPNLYWYRQAAGRGLQLLFYSVGIGQISSEVPQNLSASRPQDRQFILSSKKLLLSDSGFYLCAWRGLAGGLWQFFGPGTRLTVL.

This sequence joins TRBV15 and TRBJ1-2; D call uncertain. CDR1 and CDR2 from the germline V gene are LNHNV and YYDKDF (reference sequence). Trimming removed 3 bases at V and 8 bases at J, with 13 bases between. This CDR3 is 13 amino acids long. CDR3 coding DNA: TGTGCCACCAGCAGGGAGTCTTCCATCGGCTACACCTTC. Its protein product is CATSRESSIGYTF.

Comments on this clone: Germline and junction disagree at one end, which may indicate a read error. The V call is TRBV11-3, the J call TRBJ2-5; TRBD2 aligns across 7 bases. Germline V gene data show CDR1 as SGHNT and CDR2 as YENEEA. This CDR3 contains 15 residues. The CDR3 here is CASSLGGSGQENQYF. Written as DNA, the CDR3 is TGTGCCAGCAGCTTAGGTGGTAGCGGGCAAGAGAACCAGTACTTC.

The chain carries TRBV29-1 and TRBJ1-1; 8 bases agree with TRBD1. Per germline, CDR1 SQVTM and CDR2 ANQGSEA. J lost 4 bases, V lost 5 bases, and 6 bases had no gene match. The CDR3 is made up of 13 amino acids. The CDR3 loop is CSVSTGGSTEAFF. The CDR3 bases are TGCAGCGTTAGTACAGGGGGTAGCACTGAAGCTTTCTTT.

This chain links TRBV6-5 with TRBJ2-7; D perhaps matches TRBD1 (5 bases). The CDR3 has 14 residues. Germline CDR1 is MNHEY and CDR2 is SVGAGI. The ends were cut back, 6 bases at V and 2 bases at J, with 14 bases in the middle. This chain's CDR3 is CASRPDRLAYEQYF. As DNA, the CDR3 is TGTGCCAGCAGACCCGACAGACTCGCCTACGAGCAGTACTTC.

The chain joins TRBV7-9 to TRBJ1-4, with D possibly matching TRBD1 (5 bases). The CDR3 sequence is 12 residues long. Germline CDR1 reads SEHNR; CDR2 reads FQNEAQ (reference sequence). Trimming left V 5 bases short and J 8 bases short, with 9 bases between. CDR3 bases: TGTGCCAGCAGCGGAACAGGAGAAAAACTGTTTTTT. Its protein is CASSGTGEKLFF.

The V and J genes are TRBV5-1 and TRBJ2-1; no reliable D call. The CDR3 covers 14 residues. Deletions cut 0 bases from V and 6 bases from J, with 10 bases between. Germline CDR1 is SGHRS and CDR2 is YFSETQ. CDR3 DNA: TGCGCCAGCAGCTTGGATGCGACTTCCAATGAGCAGTTCTTC. Its protein is CASSLDATSNEQFF.